One and the same sample provided the 4 T cell receptor beta chains below, sequenced in a study of OX40 agonist ivuxolimab in advanced cancers. TCRdb's table, derived via immunoSEQ multiplex PCR, lists solely in-frame clones and lacks some. The profile covers fewer than 60,000 clones, with approximately 90% appearing a single time and about 0.76% taken by the ten largest. The source material was CD4+ or CD8+ T cells sorted from blood, sampled in a trial of the OX40 agonist ivuxolimab. Every receptor here comes from an adult with an advanced solid tumor such as melanoma, head and neck, liver or kidney cancer.

This clone occurred once. This chain's CDR3 is CAWSHQEGQVDTQYF. The CDR3 DNA reads as TGTGCCTGGAGCCACCAGGAGGGTCAGGTAGATACGCAGTATTTT. This chain joins TRBV30 and TRBJ2-3; a weak D match, TRBD2 (6 bases). Per the germline V gene, CDR1 is GTSNPN and CDR2 is SVGIG (reference sequence). This CDR3 is 15 amino acids long. V was cut by 3 bases and J by 5 bases, with 18 bases left in between.

In DNA, the CDR3 is TGTGCCAGCAGCGGGGGGACCTACAATGAGCAGTTCTTC. It codes for CASSGGTYNEQFF. The rearrangement uses TRBV5-6 and TRBJ2-1, with D possibly being TRBD2 (6 bases). The CDR3 runs 13 residues. CDR1 and CDR2 from the germline V gene are SGHDT and YYEEEE. V was cut by 4 bases and J by 2 bases, with 7 bases left in between.

V and J are TRBV6-1 and TRBJ1-1, with D possibly matching TRBD1 (6 bases). The CDR3 is 13 residues long. The V gene's germline CDR1 is MNHNS and CDR2 SASEGT. The V gene lost 6 bases and the J gene lost 0 bases, with 8 bases spanning the gap. CDR3 sequence reads: CASSRTVNTEAFF. DNA of the CDR3: TGTGCCAGCAGCCGGACAGTGAACACTGAAGCTTTCTTT.

The chain links TRBV29-1 to TRBJ2-3, with 9 bases aligning to TRBD1. Germline V CDR1 and CDR2: SQVTM, ANQGSEA. J was trimmed by 5 bases and V by 0 bases; bases with no gene match: 3. The CDR3 has 14 residues. Here the CDR3 reads CSVEDHRGRDTQYF. The CDR3 DNA is TGCAGCGTTGAAGATCACAGGGGGCGAGATACGCAGTATTTT.